Listed below are T cell receptor beta chains from one sample, sequenced in a study of T cells and Merkel cell carcinoma outcomes. TCRdb's copy holds only in-frame clones and misses some; the assay was immunoSEQ multiplex PCR. The table records some 2,000 clones, about 91% of them present only once. Sequenced sample: tumor tissue from Merkel cell carcinoma. The receptors were gathered from a human donor with Merkel cell carcinoma. The CDR3 runs from the conserved cysteine through the conserved F or W. Fields, in order: J gene, D gene, V gene, clone size, CDR3 DNA, CDR3 protein. D genes are given only for firm matches. Some rows mark clone size as missing; the rest say once, few, many or name a class of expanded clone.

TRBJ1-1,NA,TRBV9,few,TGTGCCAGCAGCGTAGGGTGGCAGGGAACTGAAGCTTTCTTT,CASSVGWQGTEAFF
TRBJ1-1,NA,TRBV20-1,NA,TGCAGTGCTAGAGGGGACATTGAGGCTTTCTTT,CSARGDIEAFF
TRBJ2-3,NA,TRBV5-1,NA,TGCGCCAGCAGCTTGATGGGGGAGGAACATACGCAGTATTTT,CASSLMGEEHTQYF
TRBJ2-7,NA,TRBV30,NA,TGTGCCTGGAGTGACCGGGACGGAACCTACGAGCAGTACTTC,CAWSDRDGTYEQYF
TRBJ1-2,NA,TRBV7-9,NA,TGTGCCAGCAGCCCAGACCAGGGCGTCTCTGGCTACACCTTC,CASSPDQGVSGYTF
TRBJ1-1,NA,TRBV11-2,NA,TGTGCCAGCAGCTTAGTAAGAACAGGAGGTACGGCTTTCTTT,CASSLVRTGGTAFF
TRBJ1-3,TRBD1,TRBV5-6,NA,TGTGCCAGCAGCCCGCCCTCAGGGGGCCCTTTCTCTGGAAACACCATATATTTT,CASSPPSGGPFSGNTIYF
TRBJ1-2,TRBD1,TRBV5-1,NA,TGCGCCAGCAGCTTGAGATCGGGACAGGGCGAAGGCTATGGCTACACCTTC,CASSLRSGQGEGYGYTF
TRBJ2-1,NA,TRBV9,NA,TGTGCCAGCAGTACCCTGGGGGATGAGCAGTTCTTC,CASSTLGDEQFF
TRBJ1-2,NA,TRBV29-1,NA,TGCAGCGTTGAAGAAACAGGAATGGGCTACACCTTC,CSVEETGMGYTF
TRBJ1-6,NA,TRBV7-9,few,TGTGCCAGCAGTCAGGGACTGTCACCCCTCCACTTT,CASSQGLSPLHF
TRBJ2-3,NA,TRBV27,few,TGTGCCTTCCAAAGGACTGTAGATACGCAGTATTTT,CAFQRTVDTQYF
TRBJ2-6,TRBD1,TRBV15,few,TGTGCCACCAGCAAGGGACAGGGGGCCTTCTCTGGGGCCAACGTCCTGACTTTC,CATSKGQGAFSGANVLTF
TRBJ1-1,NA,TRBV5-4,NA,TGTGCCAGCAGCTCGGGCGTGGATGTGAACACTGAAGCTTTCTTT,CASSSGVDVNTEAFF
TRBJ1-4,NA,TRBV27,NA,TGTGCCAGCAATGCGCGTCGGGGCAGGGATGAAAAACTGTTTTTT,CASNARRGRDEKLFF
TRBJ2-3,TRBD1,TRBV5-1,NA,TGCGCCAGCAGCTTCGCCGGGACAGGGGGAAGCACAGATACGCAGTATTTT,CASSFAGTGGSTDTQYF
TRBJ2-5,NA,TRBV10-1,NA,TGCGCCAGCAGCCTCGGGGGTGGGGAGACCCAGTACTTC,CASSLGGGETQYF
TRBJ1-1,NA,TRBV7-8,NA,TGTGCCAGCAGCTTTGGGCCAATAGCTTTCTTT,CASSFGPIAFF
TRBJ1-1,NA,TRBV23-1,NA,TGCGCCAGCAGTCAATCAGTCAGGGGTGGAAGTGCTTTCTTT,CASSQSVRGGSAFF
TRBJ2-1,TRBD2,TRBV4-2,NA,TGTGCCAGCAGCCAAGACGGGGGGGCCAATGAGCAGTTCTTC,CASSQDGGANEQFF
TRBJ1-2,NA,TRBV30,NA,TGTGCCTGGAGTGCCTTCCGGGAGTTTGATGGCTACACCTTC,CAWSAFREFDGYTF
TRBJ1-2,NA,TRBV5-6,NA,TGTGCCAGCAGCTTGAACGGCCCGGGCGGCTACACCTTC,CASSLNGPGGYTF
TRBJ1-4,NA,TRBV7-2,NA,TGTGCCAGCAGCTTAGAGCGGGGGAATGAAAAACTGTTTTTT,CASSLERGNEKLFF
TRBJ2-7,TRBD1,TRBV27,NA,TGTGCCAGCAGTCGGACAGGTTACGAGCAGTACTTC,CASSRTGYEQYF
TRBJ1-5,TRBD1,TRBV28,NA,TGTGCCAGCAGTCTCGACAGGGGCAAAGACAATCAGCCCCAGCATTTT,CASSLDRGKDNQPQHF
TRBJ2-3,TRBD1,TRBV15,NA,TGTGCCACCAGCAGAGGGACAGGGGGCGCAGATACGCAGTATTTT,CATSRGTGGADTQYF
TRBJ2-1,TRBD1,TRBV18,NA,TGTGCCAGCTCACCACAGGGACAGGGGGTTTACAATGAGCAGTTCTTC,CASSPQGQGVYNEQFF
TRBJ1-1,TRBD1,TRBV27,once,TGTGCCAGCGGGGACAGGGGCACTGAAGCTTTCTTT,CASGDRGTEAFF
TRBJ1-1,NA,TRBV7-9,NA,TGTGCCAGCAGCTGGTCTACTACCGGCACAGCTGAAGCTTTCTTT,CASSWSTTGTAEAFF